This T cell receptor (beta chain) stems from a study of cytomegalovirus exposure and HLA in healthy donors. PCR amplification relied on 60 Vbeta primers (plus 13 Jbeta primers). Profiling relied on immunoSEQ multiplex PCR, and the TCRdb table lists in-frame clones only, not all of them. The table has about 190,000 clones, 83% seen once; the top ten hold approximately 1.7%. The CDR3 loop spans 17 amino acids. The germline CDR1 and CDR2 sequences are MNHEY and SMNVEV (reference sequence). V dropped 2 bases and J dropped 9; count of bases not matched to a gene: 11. Donors in the study were healthy people who gave bone marrow.

The sequencing sample was made of PBMCs. This TCR was sampled from a man aged 35 to 55 in good health and CMV-seropositive. J is TRBJ2-1 and V is TRBV27; the match to TRBD2 covers 12 bases. The CDR3 DNA reads TGTGCCAGCAGTTTAGCGCTGCTAGCGGGAGGGCTGGGTGAGCAGTTCTTC. It specifies CASSLALLAGGLGEQFF.